In this sample, the clone carrying this T cell receptor (beta chain) turned up many times. This specimen belongs to a study of blood T cell repertoires in COVID-19. Study in general: Samples of COVID-19 (acute and convalescent) were obtained from the United States, Italy and Spain. Sources were T cells, B-cell-depleted T cells, or PBMCs; the material itself was cDNA or gDNA.

V gave up 1 base and J gave up 1 base; unmatched junction bases: 11. Germline CDR1 and CDR2: SGHAT and FQNNGV. The CDR3 sequence is 18 residues long. TCRdb keeps only in-frame clones here, not all; method: immunoSEQ multiplex PCR. The sample yields roughly 300,000 clones, about 87% seen once. V and J are TRBV11-2 and TRBJ2-7; 9 bases line up with TRBD1. The sample taken for sequencing was peripheral blood. The origin of this receptor is a woman aged 50 to 65 who had recovered from COVID-19. The CDR3 bases are TGTGCCAGCAGCTTAGGGAGAGGTGGGACAGGGCTTTCCTACGAGCAGTACTTC. Amino acid sequence: CASSLGRGGTGLSYEQYF.